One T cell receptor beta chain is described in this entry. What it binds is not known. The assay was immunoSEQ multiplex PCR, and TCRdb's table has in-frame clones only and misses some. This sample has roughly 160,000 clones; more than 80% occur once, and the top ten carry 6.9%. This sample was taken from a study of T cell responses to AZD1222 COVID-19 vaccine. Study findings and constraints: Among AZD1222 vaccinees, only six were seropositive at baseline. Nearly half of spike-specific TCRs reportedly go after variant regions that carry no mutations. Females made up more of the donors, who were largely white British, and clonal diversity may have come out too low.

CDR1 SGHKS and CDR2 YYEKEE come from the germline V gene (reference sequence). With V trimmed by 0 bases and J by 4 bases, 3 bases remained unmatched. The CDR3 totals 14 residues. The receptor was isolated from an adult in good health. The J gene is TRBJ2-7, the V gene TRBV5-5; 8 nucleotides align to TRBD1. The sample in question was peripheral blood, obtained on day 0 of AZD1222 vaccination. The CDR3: CASSLAGTGYEQYF. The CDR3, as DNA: TGTGCCAGCAGCTTGGCAGGGACAGGTTACGAGCAGTACTTC.